Listed below are T cell receptor beta chains from one sample, sequenced in a study of T cells after yellow fever vaccination. TCRdb reanalysed the 5' RACE reads using MiXCR and keeps one entry per CDR3 protein. The data hold some 390,000 distinct CDR3 sequences, with about 6% observed a single time. This specimen was PBMCs, taken 5 days after the yellow fever booster vaccination. The receptors were sampled from a man aged 25 to 40 who received the YFV17D yellow fever vaccine. Each CDR3 is given with its conserved first and last residue. A D gene is named only where the DNA matches it firmly. The size field is filled for only some rows; it gives once, few, many or a size class.

j_call: TRBJ2-2
d_call: .
v_call: TRBV20-1
clone_size: many
cdr3_aa: CSARDLGETNTGELFF
cdr3_nt: TGCAGTGCTAGAGATTTGGGGGAAACGAACACCGGGGAGCTGTTTTTT

j_call: TRBJ2-1
d_call: .
v_call: TRBV10-3
clone_size: .
cdr3_aa: CAISESVGGGNEQFF
cdr3_nt: TGTGCCATCAGTGAGTCCGTGGGAGGGGGCAATGAGCAGTTCTTC

j_call: TRBJ2-7
d_call: .
v_call: TRBV4-3
clone_size: few
cdr3_aa: CASSQTTGGAYEQYF
cdr3_nt: TGCGCCAGCAGCCAAACTACGGGGGGCGCTTACGAGCAGTACTTC

j_call: TRBJ2-3
d_call: TRBD2
v_call: TRBV12-3/TRBV12-4
clone_size: few
cdr3_aa: CASSLSGRALSTDTQYF
cdr3_nt: TGTGCCAGCAGTTTAAGCGGGAGGGCCCTCAGCACAGATACGCAGTATTTT

j_call: TRBJ2-7
d_call: .
v_call: TRBV12-3/TRBV12-4
clone_size: .
cdr3_aa: CASSLSVTEQYF
cdr3_nt: TGTGCCAGCAGTTTATCCGTTACCGAGCAGTACTTC

j_call: TRBJ2-3
d_call: .
v_call: TRBV5-6
clone_size: .
cdr3_aa: CASSGGHYSDTQYF
cdr3_nt: TGTGCCAGCAGCGGCGGACACTATTCAGATACGCAGTATTTT

j_call: TRBJ2-7
d_call: .
v_call: TRBV2
clone_size: many
cdr3_aa: CASGWSSYEQYF
cdr3_nt: TGTGCCAGCGGCTGGAGCTCCTACGAGCAGTACTTC

j_call: TRBJ2-3
d_call: .
v_call: TRBV20-1
clone_size: many
cdr3_aa: CSASRGKSTDTQYF
cdr3_nt: TGCAGTGCTAGTCGGGGGAAAAGCACAGATACGCAGTATTTT

j_call: TRBJ2-6
d_call: TRBD2
v_call: TRBV3-1
clone_size: .
cdr3_aa: CASSEGAAGGRGANVLTF
cdr3_nt: TGTGCCAGCAGCGAAGGCGCCGCGGGAGGCAGGGGGGCCAACGTCCTGACTTTC

j_call: TRBJ2-1
d_call: .
v_call: TRBV5-4
clone_size: few
cdr3_aa: CASSVPSGGSYNEQFF
cdr3_nt: TGTGCCAGCAGCGTACCAAGTGGCGGCTCCTACAATGAGCAGTTCTTC

j_call: TRBJ2-1
d_call: TRBD2
v_call: TRBV5-1
clone_size: .
cdr3_aa: CASSLRTSGSQDEQFF
cdr3_nt: TGCGCCAGCAGCCTTCGGACTAGCGGGAGTCAGGATGAGCAGTTCTTC

j_call: TRBJ1-1
d_call: .
v_call: TRBV20-1
clone_size: .
cdr3_aa: CSASFLAGAFF
cdr3_nt: TGCAGTGCTAGTTTCCTCGCGGGAGCTTTCTTT

j_call: TRBJ2-2
d_call: .
v_call: TRBV7-9
clone_size: many
cdr3_aa: CASSIAAGELFF
cdr3_nt: TGTGCCAGCAGCATAGCGGCCGGGGAGCTGTTTTTT

j_call: TRBJ2-1
d_call: .
v_call: TRBV5-4
clone_size: few
cdr3_aa: CASSAMASRTLANNEQFF
cdr3_nt: TGTGCCAGCAGCGCGATGGCCTCTAGAACCCTCGCAAACAATGAGCAGTTCTTC

j_call: TRBJ2-7
d_call: .
v_call: TRBV10-2
clone_size: few
cdr3_aa: CASSEHSYEQYF
cdr3_nt: TGCGCCAGCAGTGAACACTCCTACGAGCAGTACTTC

j_call: TRBJ1-5
d_call: TRBD1
v_call: TRBV7-2
clone_size: many
cdr3_aa: CASSRRGGTGAQPQHF
cdr3_nt: TGTGCCAGCAGCCGTAGGGGTGGGACAGGGGCTCAGCCCCAGCATTTT

j_call: TRBJ2-1
d_call: .
v_call: TRBV6-2/TRBV6-3
clone_size: .
cdr3_aa: CASSQIEGSYNEQFF
cdr3_nt: TGTGCCAGCAGCCAAATAGAGGGCTCCTACAATGAGCAGTTCTTC

j_call: TRBJ1-1
d_call: .
v_call: TRBV18
clone_size: many
cdr3_aa: CASSLRTDTEAFF
cdr3_nt: TGTGCCAGCTCTCTACGCACCGACACTGAAGCTTTCTTT

j_call: TRBJ2-1
d_call: .
v_call: TRBV21-1
clone_size: few
cdr3_aa: CASSKVSASGSGRNEQFF
cdr3_nt: TGTGCCAGCAGCAAAGTCTCGGCTAGCGGGAGTGGTCGGAATGAGCAGTTCTTC

j_call: TRBJ1-1
d_call: TRBD1
v_call: TRBV20-1
clone_size: few
cdr3_aa: CSALATGTGVAFF
cdr3_nt: TGCAGTGCTCTAGCCACTGGGACAGGTGTAGCTTTCTTT

j_call: TRBJ2-5
d_call: .
v_call: TRBV25-1
clone_size: .
cdr3_aa: CASSELGLQETQYF
cdr3_nt: TGTGCCAGCAGTGAATTAGGGCTTCAAGAGACCCAGTACTTC

j_call: TRBJ2-7
d_call: TRBD2
v_call: TRBV7-2
clone_size: many
cdr3_aa: CASSTRTSGRGEQYF
cdr3_nt: TGTGCCAGCAGCACCCGGACTAGCGGGAGGGGAGAGCAGTACTTC

j_call: TRBJ2-2
d_call: .
v_call: TRBV5-1
clone_size: many
cdr3_aa: CASYRPNTGELFF
cdr3_nt: TGCGCCAGCTACAGACCGAACACCGGGGAGCTGTTTTTT

j_call: TRBJ2-5
d_call: TRBD1
v_call: TRBV7-2
clone_size: few
cdr3_aa: CASRSVQGARETQYF
cdr3_nt: TGTGCCAGCAGGTCCGTCCAGGGGGCGAGGGAGACCCAGTACTTC

j_call: TRBJ2-1
d_call: TRBD1
v_call: TRBV5-5
clone_size: many
cdr3_aa: CATHGRTGPDDEQFF
cdr3_nt: TGTGCCACCCACGGAAGGACAGGTCCGGACGATGAGCAGTTCTTC

j_call: TRBJ2-7
d_call: TRBD1
v_call: TRBV5-1
clone_size: many
cdr3_aa: CASSLSRDSWDF
cdr3_nt: TGCGCCAGCAGCTTGAGCCGGGACAGCTGGGACTTC

j_call: TRBJ1-1
d_call: .
v_call: TRBV7-2
clone_size: few
cdr3_aa: CASSLDGAFF
cdr3_nt: TGTGCCAGCAGCTTAGACGGAGCTTTCTTT

j_call: TRBJ2-1
d_call: .
v_call: TRBV7-2
clone_size: many
cdr3_aa: CASSLSRSAYNEQFF
cdr3_nt: TGTGCCAGCAGCTTATCAAGGTCCGCCTACAATGAGCAGTTCTTC

j_call: TRBJ2-2
d_call: .
v_call: TRBV30
clone_size: many
cdr3_aa: CAWNRGDTGELFF
cdr3_nt: TGTGCCTGGAATCGCGGGGACACCGGGGAGCTGTTTTTT

j_call: TRBJ2-4
d_call: .
v_call: TRBV7-2
clone_size: many
cdr3_aa: CASSLGGGKNIQYF
cdr3_nt: TGTGCCAGCAGCTTGGGAGGGGGAAAAAACATTCAGTACTTC

j_call: TRBJ1-2
d_call: .
v_call: TRBV7-6
clone_size: many
cdr3_aa: CASSLPKGPNYGYTF
cdr3_nt: TGTGCCAGCAGCCTGCCAAAGGGACCTAACTATGGCTACACCTTC

j_call: TRBJ2-1
d_call: .
v_call: TRBV29-1
clone_size: few
cdr3_aa: CSVDVRGIYNEQFF
cdr3_nt: TGCAGCGTTGATGTTCGGGGAATCTACAATGAGCAGTTCTTC

j_call: TRBJ2-1
d_call: .
v_call: TRBV21-1
clone_size: .
cdr3_aa: CASPPGGSYNEQFF
cdr3_nt: TGTGCCAGCCCCCCAGGGGGATCCTACAATGAGCAGTTCTTC

j_call: TRBJ2-7
d_call: TRBD2
v_call: TRBV25-1
clone_size: few
cdr3_aa: CASSTGTGLADSEQYF
cdr3_nt: TGTGCCAGCAGTACCGGAACGGGACTAGCGGATTCCGAGCAGTACTTC

j_call: TRBJ1-1
d_call: .
v_call: TRBV29-1
clone_size: .
cdr3_aa: CSVGGGGLVTEAFF
cdr3_nt: TGCAGCGTTGGAGGTGGGGGACTGGTAACTGAAGCTTTCTTT

j_call: TRBJ1-4
d_call: .
v_call: TRBV20-1
clone_size: many
cdr3_aa: CSARDHWLDEKLFF
cdr3_nt: TGCAGTGCTAGAGATCATTGGTTGGATGAAAAACTGTTTTTT

j_call: TRBJ2-1
d_call: TRBD2
v_call: TRBV11-2
clone_size: .
cdr3_aa: CASSSLSSGMYHEQFF
cdr3_nt: TGTGCCAGCAGCTCCTTGAGTAGCGGGATGTACCATGAGCAGTTCTTC

j_call: TRBJ2-2
d_call: .
v_call: TRBV6-2/TRBV6-3
clone_size: .
cdr3_aa: CASSLHGTGELFF
cdr3_nt: TGTGCCAGCAGTCTACATGGCACCGGGGAGCTGTTTTTT

j_call: TRBJ1-1
d_call: .
v_call: TRBV29-1
clone_size: .
cdr3_aa: CSAGITEAFF
cdr3_nt: TGCAGCGCTGGCATTACTGAAGCTTTCTTT

j_call: TRBJ2-7
d_call: .
v_call: TRBV5-1
clone_size: few
cdr3_aa: CASSLVSVGRAQYF
cdr3_nt: TGCGCCAGCAGCTTGGTTTCCGTCGGTAGGGCGCAGTACTTC